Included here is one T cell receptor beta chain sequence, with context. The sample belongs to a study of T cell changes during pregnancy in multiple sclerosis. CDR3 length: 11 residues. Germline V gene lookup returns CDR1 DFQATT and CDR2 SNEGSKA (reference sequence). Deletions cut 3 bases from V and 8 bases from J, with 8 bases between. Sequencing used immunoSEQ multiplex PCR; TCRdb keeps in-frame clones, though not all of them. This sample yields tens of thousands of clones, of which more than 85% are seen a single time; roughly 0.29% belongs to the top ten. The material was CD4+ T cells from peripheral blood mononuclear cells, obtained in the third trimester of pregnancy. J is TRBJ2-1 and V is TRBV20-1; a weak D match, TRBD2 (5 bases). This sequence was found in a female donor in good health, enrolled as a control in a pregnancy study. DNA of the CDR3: TGCAGTGCTAGTAGCGCAGATGAGCAGTTCTTC. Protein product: CSASSADEQFF.